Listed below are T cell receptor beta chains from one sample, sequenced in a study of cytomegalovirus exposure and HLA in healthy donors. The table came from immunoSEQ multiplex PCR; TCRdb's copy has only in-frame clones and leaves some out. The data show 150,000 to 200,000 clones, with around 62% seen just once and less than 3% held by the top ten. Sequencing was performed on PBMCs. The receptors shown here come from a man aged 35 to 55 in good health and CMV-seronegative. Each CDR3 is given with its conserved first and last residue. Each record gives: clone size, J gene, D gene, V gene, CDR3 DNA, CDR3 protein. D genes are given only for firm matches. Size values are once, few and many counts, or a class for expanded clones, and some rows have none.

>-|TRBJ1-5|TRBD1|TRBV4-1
TGCGCCAGCAGCCAAGTCGGACAGGGCAAAGGACAGCCCCAGCATTTT
CASSQVGQGKGQPQHF
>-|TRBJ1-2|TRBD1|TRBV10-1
TGCGCCAGCAGGGGACAGGGCTGTCTCGATGGCTACACCTTC
CASRGQGCLDGYTF
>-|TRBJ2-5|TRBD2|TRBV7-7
TGTGCCAGCAGCTTACGTAGCGGGGGGGCCCTAGAGACCCAGTACTTC
CASSLRSGGALETQYF
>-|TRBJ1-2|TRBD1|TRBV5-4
TGTGCCAGCAGCTTGGTCAGGGGGGATGGCTACACCTTC
CASSLVRGDGYTF
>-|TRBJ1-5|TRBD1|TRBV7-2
TGTGCCAGCAGCCCAACAGGGGGCTTTACCAATCAGCCCCAGCATTTT
CASSPTGGFTNQPQHF
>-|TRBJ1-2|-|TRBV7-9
TGTGCCAGCAGCTATGGGGGGACTAACTATGGCTACACCTTC
CASSYGGTNYGYTF
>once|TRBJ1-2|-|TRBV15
TGTGCCACCAGCAGCCTCCTCGGAGCTAACTATGGCTACACCTTC
CATSSLLGANYGYTF
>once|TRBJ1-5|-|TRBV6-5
TGTGCCAGCAGTTACGGGGGGGGCGGTCAGCCCCAGCATTTT
CASSYGGGGQPQHF
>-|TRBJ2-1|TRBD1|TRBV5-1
TGCGCCAGCAGCTTGGGCTCCGGGACAGGGGCTGCCTATGAGCAGTTCTTC
CASSLGSGTGAAYEQFF
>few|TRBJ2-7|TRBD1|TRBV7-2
TGTGCCAGCAGCTTAGGGACAGGGCCCTACGAGCAGTACTTC
CASSLGTGPYEQYF
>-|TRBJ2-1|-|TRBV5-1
TGCGCCAGCAGCTTGGGGACTCACACTGCCAATGAGCAGTTCTTC
CASSLGTHTANEQFF
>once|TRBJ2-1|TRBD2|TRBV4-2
TGTGCCAGCAGCGAGTTTTACACTAGCGGAAAGCAGTTCTTC
CASSEFYTSGKQFF
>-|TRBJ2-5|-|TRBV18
TGTGCCAGCTCCGTTGAGGGCCAAGAGACCCAGTACTTC
CASSVEGQETQYF
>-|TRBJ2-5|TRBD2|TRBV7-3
TGTGCCAGCAGCTTAACGAGGACTAGCGGAGAGACCCAGTACTTC
CASSLTRTSGETQYF
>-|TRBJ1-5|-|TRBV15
TGTGCCACCAGCAGAGATTTAGGGGGCAATCAGCCCCAGCATTTT
CATSRDLGGNQPQHF
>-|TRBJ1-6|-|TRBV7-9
TGTGCCAGCAGCCTTCCAGGGTGGGGGCAAAGCTCCTATAATTCACCCCTCCACTTT
CASSLPGWGQSSYNSPLHF
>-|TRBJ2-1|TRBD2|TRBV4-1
TGCGCCAGCAGCCAAGATAGTGGACTAGCGAAGTACAATGAGCAGTTCTTC
CASSQDSGLAKYNEQFF
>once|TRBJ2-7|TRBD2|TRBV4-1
TGCGCCAGCAGCCAGGCTAAGCGGGGAGGCGAGCAGTACTTC
CASSQAKRGGEQYF
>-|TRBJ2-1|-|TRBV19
TGTGCCAGTACGACGGGGGAAACCTACAATGAGCAGTTCTTC
CASTTGETYNEQFF
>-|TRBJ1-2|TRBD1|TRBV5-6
TGTGCCAGCAGCTTGCTAGGACAGGGGGGAGAGGTCTATGGCTACACCTTC
CASSLLGQGGEVYGYTF
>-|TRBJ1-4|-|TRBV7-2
TGTGCCAGCAGCCCAGGCGGGCTTTATGAAAAACTGTTTTTT
CASSPGGLYEKLFF
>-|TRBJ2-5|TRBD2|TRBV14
TGTGCCAGCAGCCATGGACTAGCGGGGGCTCAAGAGACCCAGTACTTC
CASSHGLAGAQETQYF
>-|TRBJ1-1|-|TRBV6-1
TGTGCCAGCAGCGCGTCTTTTCGGACTGAAGCTTTCTTT
CASSASFRTEAFF
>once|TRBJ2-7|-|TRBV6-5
TGTGCCAGTAGAGGGCCCTACGAGCAGTACTTC
CASRGPYEQYF